There are many counts of the clone carrying this T cell receptor (beta chain). Its matching antigen is unknown. Molecular barcoded adaptors covering alpha/delta and beta/gamma chains were used on 400 to 450 ng RNA. MiXCR was run by TCRdb on the reads, yielding one entry per CDR3 protein. The table has about 93,000 distinct CDR3 sequences, about a fifth seen once; the top ten hold about 10%. These data are taken from a study of read filtering for tumor transcriptome and immune sequencing. Overall study context: After DNase treatment, RNA was made into whole-transcriptome libraries. General observations from the study: RNA-seq captured clonotypes less deeply and reliably than IR-seq. Dropping single-read clonotypes raised IR-seq and RNA-seq shared-clonotype correlation.

Looked up from germline, CDR1 is SGHDT and CDR2 is YYEEEE. There are 12 residues in the CDR3. With 0 bases removed from V and 6 bases from J, the gap between germline ends came to 6 bases. Sequenced material: a population of CD138-negative cells sorted from bone marrow. The TCR sequence derives from a donor aged 40 or over with multiple myeloma. The chain has TRBV5-6 and TRBJ1-1; D remains ambiguous. The CDR3 is CASSLGLAEAFF. CDR3 nucleotide sequence: TGTGCCAGCAGCTTGGGACTCGCTGAAGCTTTCTTT. The complete variable domain, with remaining parts taken from reference TRBV5-6 and TRBJ1-1, reads DAGVTQSPTHLIKTRGQQVTLRCSPKSGHDTVSWYQQALGQGPQFIFQYYEEEERQRGNFPDRFSGHQFPNYSSELNVNALLLGDSALYLCASSLGLAEAFFGQGTRLTVV.